What follows is one T cell receptor beta chain and its context. The target antigen is unknown. These data are taken from a study of cytomegalovirus exposure and HLA in healthy donors. Regarding the study as a whole: Researchers had no immune exposure information except CMV serostatus available. Segments of the TCR beta V type were, in most cases, productive about 90% or about 30% of the time in an earlier analysis. A later analysis linked a missense DCLRE1C variant to TCR beta V- and J-gene trimming.

The PCR ran on 60 Vbeta and 13 Jbeta primers. Data came from immunoSEQ multiplex PCR; TCRdb stores just in-frame clones and leaves some out. This repertoire shows roughly 100,000 clones, about 78% found once; its top ten account for 1% to 1.5%. The CDR3 totals 16 residues. Trimming at V came to 5 bases and at J to 10 bases, leaving 11 bases not matched to a gene. In germline, CDR1 is MNHNY, CDR2 SVGAGI (reference sequence). This sequence joins TRBV6-6 and TRBJ1-6; 10 nucleotides agree with TRBD1. What was sequenced was PBMCs. The TCR was taken from a man in his thirties or forties in good health and CMV-seronegative. CDR3 residues: CASSIADRGLYSPLHF. The CDR3 DNA sequence: TGTGCCAGCAGTATCGCCGACAGGGGGCTTTACTCACCCCTCCACTTT.